This TCR beta chain is drawn from a study of cytomegalovirus exposure and HLA in healthy donors. Study overall: Clustering assigned 81% of the roughly 370 genotyped donors to the Caucasian-associated ancestry cluster.

The PCR employed 60 Vbeta primers together with 13 Jbeta primers. TCRdb's table, derived via immunoSEQ multiplex PCR, lists solely in-frame clones and lacks some. The table includes 160,000 or so clones, roughly nine tenths detected once. Details on this clone: Its antigen is undetermined.

Whole-study findings and limits: HLA-A and HLA-B allele assignments for most subjects were reportedly predicted accurately using TCR beta sequences.

There are 15 residues in the CDR3. The V and J ends lost 4 bases and 10 bases, in that order; junction bases with no gene match: 11. Germline lookup yields CDR1 KGHSH and CDR2 LQKENI. The sample consisted of PBMCs. V and J are TRBV18 and TRBJ2-1; 9 bases fit TRBD2. The clonotype originates from a woman under 40 in good health and CMV-seronegative. CDR3: CASSLSLAGTGEQFF. The CDR3 DNA is TGTGCCAGCTCACTTTCACTAGCGGGCACAGGCGAGCAGTTCTTC.